The clone carrying this TCR beta chain has just a few counts. This record belongs to a study of control samples from healthy donors and cancer patients. TCRdb's copy holds only in-frame clones and misses some; the assay was immunoSEQ multiplex PCR. The table shows 20,000 to 30,000 clones, with around 86% occurring only once. J lost 4 bases, V lost 4 bases, and 8 bases had no gene match. The germline CDR1 and CDR2 sequences are SGHNT and YYREEE (reference sequence). This CDR3 has 16 amino acids. This TCR derives from a man in his sixties with colorectal cancer. Sequenced sample: PBMCs. The rearrangement joins TRBV5-4 to TRBJ2-3; TRBD2 matches 11 bases. CDR3 sequence (DNA): TGTGCCAGCAGCCGATCTCCGGGACTAGCGGCAGATACGCAGTATTTT. Protein product: CASSRSPGLAADTQYF.